A single sample is the source of the 22 T cell receptor beta chains below, sequenced in a study of blood T cell repertoires in COVID-19. This table comes from immunoSEQ multiplex PCR, and its TCRdb copy is limited to in-frame clones, with some not included. The table shows around 150,000 clones, with 75% to 90% occurring only once. The sample was peripheral blood. Receptors originate from a woman in her sixties with active or convalescent COVID-19.

The chain combines TRBV11-2 with TRBJ2-5; 7 positions match TRBD2. Germline CDR1 and CDR2: SGHAT and FQNNGV. The CDR3 has 15 residues. With V trimmed by 5 bases and J by 5 bases, 11 bases remained unmatched. CDR3 in amino acids: CASSPALLASETQYF. As DNA, the CDR3 is TGTGCCAGCAGCCCCGCCTTACTAGCGAGTGAGACCCAGTACTTC.

This sequence joins TRBV5-1 and TRBJ1-2, with D hard to call. The CDR3 sequence is 15 residues long. Germline loops: CDR1 SGHRS, CDR2 YFSETQ. Between the trimmed V and J ends, which lost 4 bases and 7 bases, there was a span of 20 bases. DNA for the CDR3: TGCGCCAGCAGCCCCCTTGCCTCCTCAACGGGTGGCTACACCTTC. Amino acid sequence: CASSPLASSTGGYTF. The full variable domain, rest sourced from reference TRBV5-1 and TRBJ1-2, is KAGVTQTPRYLIKTRGQQVTLSCSPISGHRSVSWYQQTPGQGLQFLFEYFSETQRNKGNFPGRFSGRQFSNSRSEMNVSTLELGDSALYLCASSPLASSTGGYTFGSGTRLTVV.

The J gene is TRBJ1-2, the V gene TRBV7-9; 9 bases are a match to TRBD1. Germline lookup yields CDR1 SEHNR and CDR2 FQNEAQ (reference sequence). V gave up 5 bases and J gave up 8 bases; unmatched junction bases: 6. The CDR3 is 13 residues long. The CDR3 reads CASSPQGQGGYTF. CDR3 DNA sequence: TGTGCCAGCAGCCCCCAGGGACAGGGCGGCTACACCTTC.

CDR3 coding DNA: TGTGCCAGCAGCCCCCAGGGTGGGGCTGCCGGGGAGCTGTTTTTT. Its translation is CASSPQGGAAGELFF. The chain uses TRBV6-5 and TRBJ2-2; a weak D match, TRBD1 (5 bases). CDR1 and CDR2 (germline): MNHEY, SVGAGI. Trimming removed 6 bases from V and 6 bases from J, with 17 bases in between. The CDR3 has 15 amino acids.

On this clone: Other DNA sequences of this sample code for an identical CDR3. The CDR3 sequence is CASSLGQGDYGYTF. The CDR3 DNA is TGTGCCAGCAGCCTAGGACAGGGAGACTATGGCTACACCTTC. The rearrangement joins TRBV7-9 to TRBJ1-2; TRBD1 matches at 8 bases. This CDR3 contains 14 residues. The V segment lost 5 bases and the J segment 3 bases; nucleotides outside the gene matches: 5. Germline V gene lookup returns CDR1 SEHNR and CDR2 FQNEAQ (reference sequence).

The rearrangement links TRBV7-2 to TRBJ1-1, with D unclear. Germline lookup yields CDR1 SGHTA and CDR2 FQGNSA. The CDR3 totals 14 residues. Trimming cost V 2 bases and J 0 bases, with 7 bases left between them. The CDR3 spells CASSLSVLNTEAFF. CDR3 sequence (DNA): TGTGCCAGCAGCTTATCAGTACTGAACACTGAAGCTTTCTTT.

DNA of the CDR3: TGTGCCAGCAGCCCGGACATAAACACTGAAGCTTTCTTT. Amino acids: CASSPDINTEAFF. The chain links TRBV11-2 to TRBJ1-1; D perhaps matches TRBD1 (5 bases). CDR1 SGHAT and CDR2 FQNNGV come from the germline V gene. The CDR3 consists of 13 residues. V was clipped by 5 bases and J by 2 bases, with 9 bases between them.

Remarks on this clone: Relative to the germline gene, one junction end is altered; a read error may explain this. The chain uses TRBV7-9 and TRBJ2-7; maybe TRBD1 (5 bases). From germline, CDR1 is SEHNR and CDR2 FQNEAQ (reference sequence). This CDR3 has 11 residues. The CDR3, as DNA: TGTGCCAGCAGCTTAGAAACAGGTTTCTGCTTC. It is translated as CASSLETGFCF.

This chain connects TRBV30 to TRBJ1-2, with D possibly TRBD1 on 5 matching bases. Deletions cut 5 bases from V and 6 bases from J, with 10 bases between. From germline, CDR1 is GTSNPN and CDR2 SVGIG (reference sequence). CDR3 size: 11 residues. CDR3: CAWGGRNGYTF. The CDR3 coding sequence is TGTGCCTGGGGGGGGAGGAATGGCTACACCTTC.

The chain carries TRBV21-1 and TRBJ1-4; TRBD1 reflects the table's D call only, with no check against the DNA. TRBV21-1 is described as a pseudogene. This CDR3 region has 14 residues. The CDR3 DNA reads TGTGCCAGTCCTTTCAGTGCAACTAATGAAAAACTGTTTTTT. Translation: CASPFSATNEKLFF.

As concerns this clone: One end of the junction is discordant with germline, which a read error may explain. V is TRBV3-1 (or the pseudogene TRBV3-2) and J is TRBJ1-5; no clear D. The CDR3 is made up of 15 amino acids. The germline gives CDR1 LGHDT, CDR2 YNNKEL (reference sequence). CDR3 nucleotides: TGTGCCAGCAGCCAACAAAGCAGAGATAATCAGGCCCAGCATTTT. Amino acid sequence: CASSQQSRDNQAQHF.

V and J are TRBV3-1 (or the pseudogene TRBV3-2) and TRBJ2-7; 10 positions agree with TRBD1. CDR3 size: 15 residues. The V and J ends lost 5 bases and 1 base, in that order; junction bases with no gene match: 5. Per the germline V gene, CDR1 is LGHDT and CDR2 is YNNKEL (reference sequence). In DNA, the CDR3 is TGTGCCAGCAGCTCTCCGGGACAGGGGTCCTACGAGCAGTACTTC. The encoded protein is CASSSPGQGSYEQYF.

CDR3 in DNA: TGCGCCAGCTCGATGGGGGACAGGGGTAGGTCTGGAAACACCATATATTTT. Residues: CASSMGDRGRSGNTIYF. The chain recombines TRBV4-1 with TRBJ1-3, with 10 bases lining up with TRBD1. This CDR3 is built from 17 residues. Trimming at V came to 8 bases and at J to 1 base, leaving 11 bases not matched to a gene. CDR1 and CDR2 (germline): MGHRA, YSYEKL.

This clone showed up just once. This chain uses TRBV12-3 or TRBV12-4 with TRBJ2-2, with D possibly matching TRBD2 (5 bases). This CDR3 is built from 13 residues. With 6 bases removed from V and 7 bases from J, the gap between germline ends came to 12 bases. The CDR3 coding sequence is TGTGCCAGCAGGCCCGGGGTCGGCGGGGAGCTGTTTTTT. This translates into CASRPGVGGELFF.

The rearrangement uses TRBV6-5 and TRBJ1-1, with D perhaps matching TRBD1 (5 bases). The germline V and J ends were trimmed by 6 bases and 0 bases, with 14 bases remaining between them. The CDR3 has 15 amino acids. Per the germline V gene, CDR1 is MNHEY and CDR2 is SVGAGI. CDR3 loop: CASRASGLVNTEAFF. In DNA, the CDR3 is TGTGCCAGCAGGGCTTCAGGGTTGGTGAACACTGAAGCTTTCTTT.

The rearrangement joins TRBV9 to TRBJ2-3; tentatively, D is TRBD1 (6 bases). V gave up 1 base and J gave up 2 bases, with 11 bases separating them. This CDR3 is 15 amino acids long. CDR1 is SGDLS, CDR2 YYNGEE, per germline. The CDR3 DNA reads as TGTGCCAGCAGCGTACAGGTGGGGGCCACAGATACGCAGTATTTT. This sequence encodes CASSVQVGATDTQYF.

The chain carries TRBV19 and TRBJ1-2; unclear D gene. The V gene's germline CDR1 is LNHDA and CDR2 SQIVND (reference sequence). V was cut by 5 bases and J by 0 bases, with 16 bases left in between. CDR3 size: 16 residues. The CDR3 reads CASSPRSGLPNYGYTF. The CDR3 DNA reads TGTGCCAGTAGTCCCCGGAGTGGCCTTCCTAACTATGGCTACACCTTC. The variable domain in full, with the rest retrieved from reference TRBV19 and TRBJ1-2, is DGGITQSPKYLFRKEGQNVTLSCEQNLNHDAMYWYRQDPGQGLRLIYYSQIVNDFQKGDIAEGYSVSREKKESFPLTVTSAQKNPTAFYLCASSPRSGLPNYGYTFGSGTRLTVV.

The chain's CDR3 is CASSPGGDGYTF. DNA of the CDR3: TGTGCCAGCAGCCCCGGCGGGGATGGCTACACCTTC. J is TRBJ1-2 and V is TRBV3-1 (or the pseudogene TRBV3-2); D remains ambiguous. The length of the CDR3 is 12 residues. The germline gives CDR1 LGHDT, CDR2 YNNKEL (reference sequence). V was cut by 4 bases and J by 6 bases, with 9 bases left in between.

The CDR3 region has the DNA TGTGCCAGCAGCCTCGGGACAGATACGCAGTATTTT. This translates into CASSLGTDTQYF. The gene calls are TRBV3-1 (or the pseudogene TRBV3-2) and TRBJ2-3; no definite D call. V was shortened by 4 bases and J by 3 bases, with 5 bases between the two germline ends. Germline assignment: CDR1 LGHDT and CDR2 YNNKEL (reference sequence). CDR3 size: 12 residues.

The chain uses TRBV19 and TRBJ1-5; D may be TRBD1 (5 bases). There are 15 residues in the CDR3. Germline CDR1 LNHDA, CDR2 SQIVND (reference sequence). Trimming took 1 base from V and 1 from J, leaving 8 bases between them. This chain's CDR3 is CASSIGGGSNQPQHF. The CDR3 nucleotides read TGTGCCAGTAGTATAGGCGGGGGGAGCAATCAGCCCCAGCATTTT.

This chain joins TRBV6-5 and TRBJ2-7; D is unclear. With 7 bases removed from V and 0 bases from J, the gap between germline ends came to 4 bases. The CDR3 consists of 11 residues. Looked up from germline, CDR1 is MNHEY and CDR2 is SVGAGI. The CDR3 coding sequence is TGTGCCAGCAAAGCCTCCTACGAGCAGTACTTC. This translates into CASKASYEQYF.

CDR3: CASSLDLVRGLEAFF. In DNA, the CDR3 is TGTGCCAGCAGCTTGGACTTGGTAAGGGGCCTTGAAGCTTTCTTT. The chain joins TRBV5-4 to TRBJ1-1; D is possibly TRBD1 (5 bases). V shed 0 bases and J shed 7 bases, with 16 bases lying between them. Germline V gives CDR1 SGHNT, CDR2 YYREEE (reference sequence). There are 15 residues in the CDR3.